The 23 T cell receptor beta chains listed next were all sequenced from one sample in a study of monozygotic twins with inflammatory bowel disease. TCRdb re-called the 5' RACE reads and gives one entry per CDR3 protein, without DNA. This sample contains some 100,000 distinct CDR3 sequences. The specimen was blood. The receptors were gathered from a human donor with ulcerative colitis or Crohn's disease, or a healthy co-twin of an affected twin (not recorded which).

The chain couples TRBV5-6 to TRBJ2-1; checking the TCRdb D call of TRBD2 is not possible without DNA. The germline CDR1 and CDR2 sequences are SGHDT and YYEEEE. CDR3 length equals 19 residues. The CDR3: CASSLEGLAVGPPYNEQFF.

V is TRBV6-1 and J is TRBJ1-4; the D gene TCRdb calls, TRBD1, cannot be checked with no DNA. CDR1 is MNHNS, CDR2 SASEGT, per germline. This CDR3 contains 14 residues. Here the CDR3 reads CASRTQGTNEKLFF.

The V gene is TRBV5-1, the J gene TRBJ2-7; TCRdb reports TRBD2, a call that lacks DNA to check it against. CDR1 and CDR2 (germline): SGHRS, YFSETQ. The CDR3 consists of 14 residues. The CDR3 here is CASSLGTASYEQYF.

The V call is TRBV2, the J call TRBJ2-1; checking the TCRdb D call of TRBD2 is not possible without DNA. Germline assignment: CDR1 SNHLY and CDR2 FYNNEI. The CDR3 covers 15 residues. The CDR3 spells CASSYSSVSYNEQFF.

The chain joins TRBV7-9 to TRBJ2-1. The germline gives CDR1 SEHNR, CDR2 FQNEAQ (reference sequence). The CDR3 is 13 amino acids. The CDR3 sequence: CASSLGQHNEQFF.

V is TRBV9 and J is TRBJ2-1; without DNA, the TCRdb call of TRBD1 cannot be checked. The CDR3 loop spans 14 amino acids. In germline, CDR1 is SGDLS, CDR2 YYNGEE. The CDR3 here is CASSSNRVGNEQFF.

The J gene is TRBJ1-2, the V gene TRBV28; TCRdb proposes TRBD1, but this gene call is untestable without DNA. The CDR3 totals 19 residues. From germline, CDR1 is MDHEN and CDR2 SYDVKM. CDR3 loop: CASSPQGGPFGGSRDGYTF.

The CDR3 protein is CASSSLQRSSYNEQFF. This sequence joins TRBV11-2 and TRBJ2-1; TCRdb indicates TRBD2, and absent DNA this call remains unverified. The CDR3 runs 16 residues. CDR1 SGHAT and CDR2 FQNNGV come from the germline V gene. Looking up the rest from reference TRBV11-2 and TRBJ2-1 gives the full variable domain: EAGVAQSPRYKIIEKRQSVAFWCNPISGHATLYWYQQILGQGPKLLIQFQNNGVVDDSQLPKDRFSAERLKGVDSTLKIQPAKLEDSAVYLCASSSLQRSSYNEQFFGPGTRLTVL.

The chain has TRBV12-3 or TRBV12-4 and TRBJ1-1. The length of the CDR3 is 14 residues. The CDR3 is CASSSHAGHTEAFF.

The CDR3 protein is CASSALPELGRSYEQYF. The chain recombines TRBV7-2 with TRBJ2-7; TCRdb designates TRBD2, a call that cannot be tested without DNA. Germline CDR1 is SGHTA and CDR2 is FQGNSA. CDR3 size: 17 residues.

CDR3 amino acids: CSATGTRMYGGELFF. The chain carries TRBV20-1 and TRBJ2-2; TCRdb indicates TRBD2, and absent DNA this call remains unverified. The length of the CDR3 is 15 residues. Per germline, CDR1 DFQATT and CDR2 SNEGSKA (reference sequence).

The V and J genes are TRBV29-1 and TRBJ2-1; the D call from TCRdb, TRBD1, cannot be confirmed without DNA. CDR1 SQVTM and CDR2 ANQGSEA come from the germline V gene. This CDR3 region has 11 residues. CDR3 sequence reads: CSAEGGHEQFF.

The J gene is TRBJ2-2, the V gene TRBV11-2; as DNA is missing, the TRBD1 call by TCRdb cannot be tested. This CDR3 contains 15 residues. The germline V gene encodes CDR1 SGHAT and CDR2 FQNNGV. CDR3 sequence: CASSPLGGPTGELFF.

The rearrangement links TRBV5-6 to TRBJ2-5; TCRdb's D call of TRBD2 is untestable without DNA. Per the germline V gene, CDR1 is SGHDT and CDR2 is YYEEEE. This CDR3 is built from 13 residues. CDR3 loop: CASSGGVWETQYF.

The genes are TRBV20-1 and TRBJ1-3; TCRdb gives TRBD1 as the D gene, but with no DNA this cannot be confirmed. Germline V gene sequence: CDR1 DFQATT, CDR2 SNEGSKA (reference sequence). The CDR3 is 15 residues long. The CDR3 spells CSARDGRDPGNTIYF.

The chain recombines TRBV7-2 with TRBJ1-5. Germline V gives CDR1 SGHTA, CDR2 FQGNSA. The CDR3 contains 12 residues. CDR3 loop: CASSYRTKPQHF. Full variable domain (remainder filled in from reference TRBV7-2 and TRBJ1-5): GAGVSQSPSNKVTEKGKDVELRCDPISGHTALYWYRQSLGQGLEFLIYFQGNSAPDKSGLPSDRFSAERTGGSVSTLTIQRTQQEDSAVYLCASSYRTKPQHFGDGTRLSIL.

The chain links TRBV2 to TRBJ2-7; the D call from TCRdb, TRBD1, cannot be confirmed without DNA. Germline V gene data show CDR1 as SNHLY and CDR2 as FYNNEI. There are 15 residues in the CDR3. CDR3 sequence reads: CASRAQPGQTYEQYF.

The genes are TRBV5-1 and TRBJ2-3; checking the TCRdb D call of TRBD2 is not possible without DNA. Per germline, CDR1 SGHRS and CDR2 YFSETQ. The CDR3 covers 16 residues. CDR3 region: CASSTGLAGLTDTQYF.

The genes are TRBV9 and TRBJ2-3; the TCRdb call, TRBD1, lacks DNA for checking. Germline CDR1 reads SGDLS; CDR2 reads YYNGEE. The CDR3 runs 18 residues. The CDR3 reads CASSATRGRGRSTDTQYF.

The chain is built from TRBV6-1 and TRBJ2-1; TCRdb names TRBD2, which stays unverified in the absence of DNA. There are 17 residues in the CDR3. The germline gives CDR1 MNHNS, CDR2 SASEGT. CDR3 protein: CASRSTSGSPTYNEQFF.

This chain connects TRBV2 to TRBJ1-2; the D call of TRBD1 rests on TCRdb alone, since no DNA is present to check it. This CDR3 has 15 amino acids. Germline V gene data show CDR1 as SNHLY and CDR2 as FYNNEI. The CDR3 loop reads CASRGWTAANYGYTF.

V gene TRBV20-1 combines with J gene TRBJ2-2; TCRdb designates TRBD1, a call that cannot be tested without DNA. The CDR3 has 20 residues. In germline, CDR1 is DFQATT, CDR2 SNEGSKA (reference sequence). The CDR3 loop reads CSARGGHLEWGVQLAGELFF.

The rearrangement links TRBV5-1 to TRBJ1-6; TCRdb's D call of TRBD1 is untestable without DNA. Germline assignment: CDR1 SGHRS and CDR2 YFSETQ. The length of the CDR3 is 20 residues. CDR3 amino acids: CASSLKVGTGDSPYNSPLHF.